One and the same sample provided the 8 T cell receptor beta chains below, sequenced in a study of T cell repertoires in cytomegalovirus infection (dated by TCRdb to the late 2010s). The sample's treatment or condition label is to be understood as: in vitro stimulation with specific CMV peptide epitopes to enrich CMV-specific T cells. The sequencer listed for this sample is Illumina HiSeq 1500. TCRdb ran its own pipeline on the public reads, namely fastp trimming at Q25 and MiXCR clone calling, and kept in-frame beta chains. Rows merge per CDR3 protein into single entries with the most common DNA and genes. Here the sample has 750,000 to 900,000 distinct CDR3 sequences; 29% occur a single time. The ten largest clonotypes hold less than 15% of the sample. The antigens these receptors bind are not known. Sequenced here: cultured CD8+ T cells from PBMCs, sampled from culture after CMV antigen stimulation. The receptors shown here come from a human donor in good health (CMV status not recorded). Some clones in this sample may be carry-over from other donors' samples.

The chain links TRBV11-2 to TRBJ2-3; unclear D gene. This CDR3 is 15 amino acids long. Germline CDR1 and CDR2: SGHAT and FQNNGV. The ends were cut back, 1 base at V and 11 bases at J, with 19 bases in the middle. CDR3 protein: CASSLATSGSKRQYF. As DNA, the CDR3 is TGTGCCAGCAGCTTAGCCACTTCGGGCAGCAAGAGGCAGTATTTT.

This rearrangement joins TRBV5-6 to TRBJ1-4, with D maybe TRBD1 (6 bases). CDR3 length: 15 amino acids. V dropped 4 bases and J dropped 8 bases, with 18 bases sitting between them. Germline V gene sequence: CDR1 SGHDT, CDR2 YYEEEE. The CDR3 loop reads CASSAGTRLYEKLFF. CDR3 DNA: TGTGCCAGCAGCGCCGGGACAAGGCTCTACGAAAAACTGTTTTTT.

The V call is TRBV5-4, the J call TRBJ2-5; D is uncertain. V shed 2 bases and J shed 3 bases, with 14 bases lying between them. Germline lookup yields CDR1 SGHNT and CDR2 YYREEE (reference sequence). CDR3 length: 15 residues. CDR3 sequence (DNA): TGTGCCAGCAGCTTCAGACATATACCCGAAGAGACCCAGTACTTC. Amino acids: CASSFRHIPEETQYF.

This clonotype was observed many times. The chain links TRBV7-2 to TRBJ2-7; no reliable D call. There are 13 residues in the CDR3. CDR1 is SGHTA, CDR2 FQGNSA, per germline. V was clipped by 4 bases and J by 3 bases, with 10 bases between them. CDR3 region: CASSSYSGYEQYF. The CDR3 DNA follows: TGTGCCAGCAGCTCCTACTCGGGCTACGAGCAGTACTTC.

The chain combines TRBV5-1 with TRBJ1-3; 7 nucleotides match TRBD1. The CDR3 sequence is 15 residues long. Germline assignment: CDR1 SGHRS and CDR2 YFSETQ. The V segment lost 4 bases and the J segment 2 bases; nucleotides outside the gene matches: 6. Here the CDR3 reads CASSATGPPGNTIYF. The CDR3 DNA is TGCGCCAGCAGCGCGACAGGGCCCCCTGGAAACACCATATATTTT. Filled out from reference TRBV5-1 and TRBJ1-3, the complete variable domain reads KAGVTQTPRYLIKTRGQQVTLSCSPISGHRSVSWYQQTPGQGLQFLFEYFSETQRNKGNFPGRFSGRQFSNSRSEMNVSTLELGDSALYLCASSATGPPGNTIYFGEGSWLTVV.

This clonotype was observed a handful of times. V gene TRBV27 combines with J gene TRBJ2-1; D perhaps matches TRBD1 (5 bases). V was shortened by 2 bases and J by 3 bases, with 14 bases between the two germline ends. This CDR3 is built from 16 residues. CDR1 is MNHEY and CDR2 is SMNVEV in the germline V gene (reference sequence). CDR3 residues: CASSLLDSQLYNEQFF. The CDR3 DNA reads as TGTGCCAGCAGTTTACTTGACAGCCAACTCTACAATGAGCAGTTCTTC.

The chain links TRBV6-5 to TRBJ2-1, with unresolved D. The CDR3 consists of 14 residues. CDR1 and CDR2 (germline): MNHEY, SVGAGI. V was shortened by 7 bases and J by 0 bases, with 10 bases between the two germline ends. CDR3 bases: TGTGCCAGCACGAGTCGTAGCTCCTACAATGAGCAGTTCTTC. This encodes CASTSRSSYNEQFF.

This clonotype was observed a few times. The chain employs TRBV28 and TRBJ1-6; possible D gene TRBD1, 6 bases. CDR1 is MDHEN, CDR2 SYDVKM, per germline. Between the trimmed V and J ends, which lost 8 bases and 1 base, there was a span of 18 bases. CDR3 length: 17 residues. The CDR3, as DNA: TGTGCCAGCCGGAATCCCAGGGGTAGTTCCTATAATTCACCCCTCCACTTT. Translation gives CASRNPRGSSYNSPLHF.